This T cell receptor beta chain originates from a study of vaccination and CD4 T cells after COVID-19. Study-level findings and limits: Median SARS-CoV-2-reactive clonotype numbers went from roughly 21 to 40; this increase was not significant. Convalescent patients displayed spike mono-reactivity in 304 of 307 vaccine-specific clones.

This CDR3 is 11 amino acids long. Germline assignment: CDR1 LNHDA and CDR2 SQIVND (reference sequence). The ends were cut back, 9 bases at V and 16 bases at J, with 16 bases in the middle. Treatment specified: approximately nine-day PBMC culture with coronavirus spike peptide pools or control peptides (ViraFEST assay). It was before the COVID-19 pandemic (2011-2018) that the unexposed donor's CD4+ T cells were collected. The Oncomine TCR Beta short-read assay sequenced DNA from cultured CD4+ T cells. TCRdb passed the PCR reads through MiXCR, listing each CDR3 protein once. Of more than 8,500 distinct CDR3 sequences detected, approximately 48% appear once; the ten largest clones hold around 22%. This clonotype was counted between two and nine times. Its antigen is unknown.

The chain employs TRBV19 and TRBJ1-6, with a weak D call TRBD1 (6 bases). The specimen was CD4+ T cells from blood, cultured in vitro. The source of this sequence is a human donor in good health. CDR3 bases: TGTGCCAGCTCATCGGGGGCTTCACTCCACTTT. It yields the protein CASSSGASLHF.